This T cell receptor (beta chain) was obtained from a study of T-cell memory formation after mild COVID-19. There are 15 residues in the CDR3. Trimming removed 3 bases from V and 8 bases from J; junction bases left unmatched: 11. In this sample, this clonotype turned up a few times. Researchers used 5'RACE with constant-segment primers to make TCR alpha and TCR beta cDNA libraries that carry sample barcodes and UMIs. TCRdb itself ran the 5' RACE reads through MiXCR, one entry per CDR3 protein. The table has about 290,000 distinct CDR3 sequences, more than 15% seen once. The chain couples TRBV12-3 or TRBV12-4 to TRBJ1-2, with 8 bases aligning to TRBD1. Sequencing was carried out using PBMCs or a T cell subset sorted from them (not recorded which). The sequence was collected from a man aged 18-30 years who had mild COVID-19 (a few samples of this study predate the infection). Cell type and time point are not known. The CDR3 protein is CASSFSRTGLGGYTF. In nucleotides, the CDR3 is TGTGCCAGCAGTTTTTCTAGGACAGGGTTAGGCGGCTACACCTTC.